These 23 T cell receptor beta chains were sequenced from one sample in a study of blood T cell repertoires in COVID-19. Only in-frame clones appear in the TCRdb table, and some are missing; sequencing was by immunoSEQ multiplex PCR. The data hold about 170,000 clones, with 75% to 85% observed a single time. The specimen was PBMCs or T cells enriched from blood (not recorded which). The source is a man over 45 who had recovered from COVID-19.

This chain links TRBV5-1 with TRBJ1-5; 7 bases match TRBD1. J lost 12 bases, V lost 4 bases, and 16 bases had no gene match. The germline V gene encodes CDR1 SGHRS and CDR2 YFSETQ. CDR3 length: 15 amino acids. The DNA for the CDR3 is TGCGCCAGCAGCCCGGGGGACAGACCCCTTGAGCTCCAGCATTTT. It specifies CASSPGDRPLELQHF.

V usage is TRBV28 and J usage is TRBJ1-1, with a weak D call TRBD1 (5 bases). Germline lookup yields CDR1 MDHEN and CDR2 SYDVKM. V lost 5 bases and J 5 bases, leaving 15 bases between the germline ends. The CDR3 loop spans 14 amino acids. CDR3 region: CASSAQGGGTEAFF. The CDR3 DNA is TGTGCCAGCAGTGCCCAGGGAGGAGGAACTGAAGCTTTCTTT.

The chain carries TRBV5-5 and TRBJ1-4; 7 bases match TRBD1. Unmatched junction bases numbered 9, after V lost 6 bases and J lost 7 bases. Looked up from germline, CDR1 is SGHKS and CDR2 is YYEKEE (reference sequence). This CDR3 has 14 amino acids. CDR3 sequence reads: CASKLSQGFEKLFF. The CDR3 nucleotides are TGTGCCAGCAAGTTATCACAGGGGTTTGAAAAACTGTTTTTT.

V and J are TRBV30 and TRBJ1-5, with a tentative D call TRBD1 (5 bases). This CDR3 spans 13 amino acids. Trimming took off 5 bases at V and 1 base at J, with 9 bases between the two ends. Germline V lookup: CDR1 GTSNPN, CDR2 SVGIG (reference sequence). The CDR3 is CAWGTGSNQPQHF. Written as DNA, the CDR3 is TGTGCCTGGGGGACGGGAAGCAATCAGCCCCAGCATTTT.

The chain has TRBV6-4 and TRBJ2-3; 7 bases match TRBD2. CDR3 length: 13 amino acids. Trimming took 3 bases from V and 5 from J; bases not matched to a gene: 2. CDR1 MRHNA and CDR2 SNTAGT come from the germline V gene. The DNA for the CDR3 is TGTGCCAGCAGTGAGGGGGGGATAGATACGCAGTATTTT. Translated, it gives CASSEGGIDTQYF.

The chain is built from TRBV10-3 and TRBJ1-3, with D hard to call. The CDR3 contains 13 residues. Trimming pared 10 bases from V and 0 bases from J, leaving 10 bases between. CDR1 and CDR2 from the germline V gene are ENHRY and SYGVKD. The CDR3 bases are TGTGCCACCGAGAAGAGCTCTGGAAACACCATATATTTT. Its protein is CATEKSSGNTIYF.

The chain links TRBV18 to TRBJ1-1; maybe TRBD1 (6 bases). The CDR3 covers 16 residues. Germline V gene data show CDR1 as KGHSH and CDR2 as LQKENI. V lost 2 bases and J lost 0, with 13 bases in between. For the CDR3, the DNA is TGTGCCAGCTCACCAAACCGGCAGGGGCTGAACACTGAAGCTTTCTTT. As protein: CASSPNRQGLNTEAFF.

The V gene is TRBV10-3, the J gene TRBJ1-1; unclear D gene. The CDR3 is 12 residues long. The germline CDR1 and CDR2 sequences are ENHRY and SYGVKD. Trimming removed 6 bases at V and 1 base at J, with 6 bases between. The CDR3 DNA is TGTGCCATCAGGATACAGAACACTGAAGCTTTCTTT. Protein sequence: CAIRIQNTEAFF.

Only a few counts were recorded for this clone. This chain links TRBV18 with TRBJ1-6, with TRBD1 identical over 8 bases. V gave up 2 bases and J gave up 8 bases; unmatched junction bases: 8. Germline loops: CDR1 KGHSH, CDR2 LQKENI. The CDR3 sequence is 16 residues long. CDR3 sequence: CASSPLSRTGHSPLHF. Here the CDR3 DNA reads TGTGCCAGCTCACCATTATCGAGGACAGGGCATTCACCCCTCCACTTT.

This chain connects TRBV6-5 to TRBJ2-7, with D perhaps TRBD1 (6 bases). This CDR3 has 12 residues. In germline, CDR1 is MNHEY, CDR2 SVGAGI. The V end was cut by 10 bases, the J end by 7 bases, with 17 bases between. In DNA form, the CDR3 reads TGTGCCACCAACAGGGACGGGGTGGAGCAGTACTTC. This encodes CATNRDGVEQYF.

V and J are TRBV5-1 and TRBJ1-4; D uncertain. The CDR3 length is 16 residues. Germline V gives CDR1 SGHRS, CDR2 YFSETQ. V was cut by 4 bases and J by 0 bases, with 13 bases left in between. This CDR3 is CASSVSHLPTNEKLFF. CDR3 DNA: TGCGCCAGCAGCGTATCACACCTTCCAACTAATGAAAAACTGTTTTTT.

This clone has a handful of counts. V usage is TRBV24-1 and J usage is TRBJ2-1, with a possible D match to TRBD1 (6 bases). This CDR3 comprises 15 residues. V gave up 4 bases and J gave up 1 base, with 10 bases separating them. Germline V gives CDR1 KGHDR, CDR2 SFDVKD. CDR3 DNA: TGTGCCACCAGTGAGACAGGTTTTTCCTACAATGAGCAGTTCTTC. This encodes CATSETGFSYNEQFF.

The chain carries TRBV25-1 and TRBJ1-1; 10 bases line up with TRBD1. Germline V lookup: CDR1 MGHDK, CDR2 SYGVNS. The CDR3 is 14 residues long. V was clipped by 3 bases and J by 3 bases; unmatched bases: 1. The CDR3 sequence is CASSEGQGYTEAFF. The DNA for the CDR3 is TGTGCCAGCAGTGAGGGACAGGGGTACACTGAAGCTTTCTTT.

The chain combines TRBV10-3 with TRBJ1-1, with 8 nucleotides matching TRBD1. CDR3 size: 12 residues. CDR1 is ENHRY, CDR2 SYGVKD, per germline. V lost 10 bases and J lost 1; bases outside the gene matches: 2. For the CDR3, the DNA is TGTGCCACACAGGGGGGGAACACTGAAGCTTTCTTT. Translated, it gives CATQGGNTEAFF.

The chain employs TRBV27 and TRBJ1-5; 8 bases align to TRBD1. The CDR3 is 14 amino acids. Trimming removed 3 bases from V and 7 bases from J; junction bases left unmatched: 5. Germline CDR1 reads MNHEY; CDR2 reads SMNVEV (reference sequence). This CDR3 reads CASSLTGVGQPQHF. The CDR3 coding sequence is TGTGCCAGCAGTTTGACAGGGGTTGGGCAGCCCCAGCATTTT.

This clone showed up just once. This sequence joins TRBV5-1 and TRBJ2-7; 9 nucleotides agree with TRBD1. The CDR3 contains 14 residues. J was trimmed by 3 bases and V by 1 base; bases with no gene match: 2. Germline CDR1 reads SGHRS; CDR2 reads YFSETQ. The CDR3 reads CASSLRQGGYEQYF. The CDR3 nucleotides are TGCGCCAGCAGCTTGAGACAGGGGGGCTACGAGCAGTACTTC.

This clone was seen a handful of times. This chain joins TRBV10-3 and TRBJ1-5; weak D call: TRBD1 (6 bases). Trimming removed 0 bases from V and 12 bases from J, with 12 bases in between. CDR3 size: 13 residues. The V gene's germline CDR1 is ENHRY and CDR2 SYGVKD. CDR3 DNA sequence: TGTGCCATCAGTGAGTCTGGGGACATACTCCAGCATTTT. Translating gives CAISESGDILQHF.

This clone has just a few counts. The V call is TRBV7-6, the J call TRBJ2-7; a possible D gene is TRBD2 (5 bases). The CDR3 loop spans 15 amino acids. CDR1 SGHVS and CDR2 FNYEAQ come from the germline V gene. The V end was cut by 4 bases, the J end by 6 bases, with 19 bases between. CDR3 protein: CASSSQFGEGFEQYF. DNA of the CDR3: TGTGCCAGCAGCTCCCAATTTGGTGAGGGTTTCGAGCAGTACTTC.

This chain connects TRBV4-1 to TRBJ2-3; 10 positions agree with TRBD2. The length of the CDR3 is 16 residues. V lost 4 bases, J lost 3 bases, and 7 bases stayed unmatched. Germline assignment: CDR1 MGHRA and CDR2 YSYEKL. Here the CDR3 DNA reads TGCGCCAGCAGCCGAGGGACTAGCGAAGTGACAGATACGCAGTATTTT. Translating gives CASSRGTSEVTDTQYF.

J is TRBJ2-3 and V is TRBV6-2 or TRBV6-3; perhaps TRBD2 as D (5 bases). V lost 2 bases and J 2 bases, leaving 11 bases between the germline ends. This CDR3 is 15 amino acids long. Germline V CDR1 and CDR2: MNHEY, SVGEGT. CDR3 sequence: CASSYPDWITDTQYF. The CDR3 DNA reads as TGTGCCAGCAGTTACCCGGACTGGATCACAGATACGCAGTATTTT.

The J gene is TRBJ2-3, the V gene TRBV30; 8 nucleotides line up with TRBD2. This CDR3 comprises 15 residues. Germline assignment: CDR1 GTSNPN and CDR2 SVGIG (reference sequence). The V gene end was trimmed by 5 bases and the J gene end by 3 bases; junction bases not matched to a gene: 10. The DNA of the CDR3 is TGTGCCTGGGAGGGCTTCGGGGGGGCGACAGATACGCAGTATTTT. Translating gives CAWEGFGGATDTQYF.

The genes are TRBV12-2 and TRBJ2-3; TRBD1, the table's D call, lacks a check against the DNA. TRBV12-2 has pseudogene status. This CDR3 is 17 amino acids long. The CDR3 DNA is TGTGCAAGTCGCTTAGTAAGACAGGGGGCTGGGACAGATACGCAGTATTTT. Translation gives CASRLVRQGAGTDTQYF.

The V gene is TRBV10-3, the J gene TRBJ1-1; D is possibly TRBD1 (6 bases). The CDR3 is made up of 15 amino acids. Per germline, CDR1 ENHRY and CDR2 SYGVKD. V was clipped by 10 bases and J by 0 bases, with 18 bases between them. Written as DNA, the CDR3 is TGTGCCAGCAACCCGGTAGGACAGATGAACACTGAAGCTTTCTTT. Amino acid sequence: CASNPVGQMNTEAFF.